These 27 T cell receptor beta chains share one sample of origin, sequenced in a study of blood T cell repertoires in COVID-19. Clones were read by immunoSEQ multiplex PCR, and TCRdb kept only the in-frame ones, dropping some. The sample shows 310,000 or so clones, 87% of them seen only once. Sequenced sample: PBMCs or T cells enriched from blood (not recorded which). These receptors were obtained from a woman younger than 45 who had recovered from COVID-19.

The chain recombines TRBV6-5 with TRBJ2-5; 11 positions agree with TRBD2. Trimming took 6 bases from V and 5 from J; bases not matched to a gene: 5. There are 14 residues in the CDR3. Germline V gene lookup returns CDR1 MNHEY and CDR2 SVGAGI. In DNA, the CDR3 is TGTGCCAGCAGGGTAGCGGGGGGGCCTGAGACCCAGTACTTC. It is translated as CASRVAGGPETQYF.

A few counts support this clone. The CDR3 protein is CASSYPLGQGSQPQHF. CDR3 coding DNA: TGTGCCAGCAGTTACCCCCTCGGACAGGGGAGTCAGCCCCAGCATTTT. The chain has TRBV6-2 or TRBV6-3 and TRBJ1-5, with 9 bases fitting TRBD1. The CDR3 length is 16 residues. J lost 6 bases, V lost 2 bases, and 8 bases had no gene match. CDR1 is MNHEY and CDR2 is SVGEGT in the germline V gene.

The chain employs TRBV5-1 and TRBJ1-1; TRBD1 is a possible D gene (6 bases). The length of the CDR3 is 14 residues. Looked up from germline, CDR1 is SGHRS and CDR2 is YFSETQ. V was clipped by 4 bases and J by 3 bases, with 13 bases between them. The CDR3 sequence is CASSGRGGDTEAFF. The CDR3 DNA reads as TGCGCCAGCAGCGGCCGCGGGGGCGACACTGAAGCTTTCTTT.

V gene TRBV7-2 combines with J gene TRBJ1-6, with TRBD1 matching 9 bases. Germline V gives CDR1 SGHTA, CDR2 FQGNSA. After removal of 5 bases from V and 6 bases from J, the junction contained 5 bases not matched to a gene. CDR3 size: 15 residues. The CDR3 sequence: CASSPGQGRNSPLHF. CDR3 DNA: TGTGCCAGCAGCCCCGGACAGGGGCGTAATTCACCCCTCCACTTT.

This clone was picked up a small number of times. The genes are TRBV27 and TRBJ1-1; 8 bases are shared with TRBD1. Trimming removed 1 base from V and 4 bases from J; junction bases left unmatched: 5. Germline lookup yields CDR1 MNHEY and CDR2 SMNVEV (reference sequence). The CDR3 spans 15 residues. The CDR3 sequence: CASSLLSGGITEAFF. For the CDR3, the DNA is TGTGCCAGCAGTTTATTGTCAGGGGGCATCACTGAAGCTTTCTTT.

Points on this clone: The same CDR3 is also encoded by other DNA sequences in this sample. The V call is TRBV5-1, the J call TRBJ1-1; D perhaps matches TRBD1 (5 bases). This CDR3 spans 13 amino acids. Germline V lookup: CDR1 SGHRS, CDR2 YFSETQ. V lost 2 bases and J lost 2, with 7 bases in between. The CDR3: CASSFGGNTEAFF. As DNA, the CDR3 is TGCGCCAGCAGCTTCGGGGGAAACACTGAAGCTTTCTTT.

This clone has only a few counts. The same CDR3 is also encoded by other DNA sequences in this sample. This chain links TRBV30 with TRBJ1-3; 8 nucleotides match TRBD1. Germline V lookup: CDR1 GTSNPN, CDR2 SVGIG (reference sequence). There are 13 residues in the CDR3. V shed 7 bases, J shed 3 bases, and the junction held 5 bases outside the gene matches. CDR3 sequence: CASGTGGGNTIYF. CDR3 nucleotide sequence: TGTGCCTCAGGGACAGGAGGTGGAAACACCATATATTTT.

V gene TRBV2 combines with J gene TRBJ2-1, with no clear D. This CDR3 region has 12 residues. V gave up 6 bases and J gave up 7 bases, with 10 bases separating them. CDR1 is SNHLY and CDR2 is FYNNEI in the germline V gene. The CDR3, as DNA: TGTGCCAGCAGGGAGAGCACGAATGAGCAGTTCTTC. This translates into CASRESTNEQFF.

The CDR3 spells CAWSDAGAETGANVLTF. The DNA of the CDR3 is TGTGCCTGGAGTGACGCAGGGGCAGAGACTGGGGCCAACGTCCTGACTTTC. V and J are TRBV30 and TRBJ2-6, with D possibly TRBD1 on 6 matching bases. V was pared by 1 base and J by 2 bases, with 15 bases between. Germline-derived CDR1 and CDR2 are GTSNPN and SVGIG (reference sequence). This CDR3 has 17 residues.

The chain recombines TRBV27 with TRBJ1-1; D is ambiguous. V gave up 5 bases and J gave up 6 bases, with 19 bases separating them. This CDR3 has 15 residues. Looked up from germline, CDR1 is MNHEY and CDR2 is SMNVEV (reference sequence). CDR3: CASSPTFPFTAEAFF. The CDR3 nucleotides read TGTGCCAGCAGTCCGACGTTCCCGTTCACAGCTGAAGCTTTCTTT.

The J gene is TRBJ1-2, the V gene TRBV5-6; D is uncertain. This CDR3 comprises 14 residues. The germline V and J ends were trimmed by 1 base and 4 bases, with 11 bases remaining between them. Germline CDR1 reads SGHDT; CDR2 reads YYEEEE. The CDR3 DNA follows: TGTGCCAGCAGCTTGCCGGGAGGATCCTATGGCTACACCTTC. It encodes CASSLPGGSYGYTF.

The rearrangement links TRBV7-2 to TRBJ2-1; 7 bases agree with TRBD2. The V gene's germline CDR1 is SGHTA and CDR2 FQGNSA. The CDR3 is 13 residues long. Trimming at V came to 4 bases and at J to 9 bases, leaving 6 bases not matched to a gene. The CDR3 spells CASSSGLGIEQFF. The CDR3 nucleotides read TGTGCCAGCAGCTCCGGACTAGGGATTGAGCAGTTCTTC.

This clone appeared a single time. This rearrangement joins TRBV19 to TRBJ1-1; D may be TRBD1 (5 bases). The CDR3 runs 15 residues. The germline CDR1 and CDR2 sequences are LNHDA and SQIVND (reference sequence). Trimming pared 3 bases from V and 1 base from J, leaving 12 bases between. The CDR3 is CASSIQGSTNTEAFF. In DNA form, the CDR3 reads TGTGCCAGTAGTATCCAGGGTAGCACGAACACTGAAGCTTTCTTT.

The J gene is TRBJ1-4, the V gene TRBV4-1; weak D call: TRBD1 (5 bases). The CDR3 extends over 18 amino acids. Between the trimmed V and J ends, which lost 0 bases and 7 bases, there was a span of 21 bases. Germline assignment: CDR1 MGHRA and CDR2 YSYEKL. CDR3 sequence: CASSQDYKVGGPGEKLFF. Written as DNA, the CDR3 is TGCGCCAGCAGCCAAGATTATAAAGTCGGGGGACCGGGTGAAAAACTGTTTTTT.

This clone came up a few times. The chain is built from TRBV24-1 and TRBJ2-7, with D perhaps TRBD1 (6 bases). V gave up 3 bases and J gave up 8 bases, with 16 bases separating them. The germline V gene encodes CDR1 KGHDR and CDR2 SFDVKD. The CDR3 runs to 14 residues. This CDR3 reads CATSDGDRRGKQYF. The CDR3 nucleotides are TGTGCCACCAGTGATGGGGACCGCAGGGGAAAGCAGTACTTC.

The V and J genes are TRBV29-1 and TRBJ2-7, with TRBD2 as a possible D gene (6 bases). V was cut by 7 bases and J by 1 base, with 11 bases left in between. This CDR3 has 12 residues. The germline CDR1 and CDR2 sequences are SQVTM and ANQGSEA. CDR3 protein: CSARGISYEQYF. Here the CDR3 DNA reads TGCAGCGCCCGCGGGATTTCCTACGAGCAGTACTTC.

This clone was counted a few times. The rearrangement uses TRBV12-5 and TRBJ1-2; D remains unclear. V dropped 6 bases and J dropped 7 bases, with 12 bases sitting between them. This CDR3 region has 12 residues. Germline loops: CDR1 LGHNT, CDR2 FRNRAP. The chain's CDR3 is CASGSHFGGYTF. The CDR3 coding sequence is TGTGCTAGTGGATCCCACTTTGGTGGCTACACCTTC.

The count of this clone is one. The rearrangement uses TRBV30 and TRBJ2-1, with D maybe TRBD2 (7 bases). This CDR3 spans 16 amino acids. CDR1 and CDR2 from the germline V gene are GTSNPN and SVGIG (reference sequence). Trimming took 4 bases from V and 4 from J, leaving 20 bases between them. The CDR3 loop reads CAWTPPGGGPYNEQFF. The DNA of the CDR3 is TGTGCCTGGACTCCCCCTGGGGGGGGGCCGTACAATGAGCAGTTCTTC.

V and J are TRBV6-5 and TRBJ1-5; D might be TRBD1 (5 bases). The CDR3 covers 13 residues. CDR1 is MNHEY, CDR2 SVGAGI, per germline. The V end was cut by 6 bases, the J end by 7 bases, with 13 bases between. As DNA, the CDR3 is TGTGCCAGCAGATCAGGGTTAGGGCAGCCCCAGCATTTT. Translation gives CASRSGLGQPQHF.

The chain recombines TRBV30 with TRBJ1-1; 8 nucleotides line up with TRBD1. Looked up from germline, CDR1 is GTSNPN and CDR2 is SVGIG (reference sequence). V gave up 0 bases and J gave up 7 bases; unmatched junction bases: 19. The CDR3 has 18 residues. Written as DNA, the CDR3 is TGTGCCTGGAGTGTGTACCCCCCAAGACAGGGGCGAAGAAGTGAAGCTTTCTTT. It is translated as CAWSVYPPRQGRRSEAFF.

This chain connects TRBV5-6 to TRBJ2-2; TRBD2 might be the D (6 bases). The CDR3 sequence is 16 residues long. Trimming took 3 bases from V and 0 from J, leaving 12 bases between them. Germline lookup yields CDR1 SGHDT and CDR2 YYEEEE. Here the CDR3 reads CASSWAGPTNTGELFF. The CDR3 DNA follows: TGTGCCAGCAGCTGGGCGGGACCGACGAACACCGGGGAGCTGTTTTTT.

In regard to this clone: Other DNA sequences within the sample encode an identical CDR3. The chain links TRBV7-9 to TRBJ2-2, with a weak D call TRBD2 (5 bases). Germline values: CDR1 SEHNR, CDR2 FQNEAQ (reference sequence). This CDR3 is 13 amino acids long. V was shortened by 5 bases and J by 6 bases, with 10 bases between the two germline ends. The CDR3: CASSQTGAGELFF. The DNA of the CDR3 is TGTGCCAGCAGCCAGACCGGGGCCGGGGAGCTGTTTTTT.

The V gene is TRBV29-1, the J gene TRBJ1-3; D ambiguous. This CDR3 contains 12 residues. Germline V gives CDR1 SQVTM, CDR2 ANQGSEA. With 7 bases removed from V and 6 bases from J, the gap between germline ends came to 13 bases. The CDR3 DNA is TGCAGCGCCCAGTCCGGGGTAAACACCATATATTTT. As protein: CSAQSGVNTIYF.

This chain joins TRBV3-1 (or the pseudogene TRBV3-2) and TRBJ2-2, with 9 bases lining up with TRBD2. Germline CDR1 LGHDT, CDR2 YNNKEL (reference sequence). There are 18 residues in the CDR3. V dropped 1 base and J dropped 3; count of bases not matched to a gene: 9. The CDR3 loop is CASSQVNSGGTYTGELFF. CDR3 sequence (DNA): TGTGCCAGCAGCCAAGTGAATAGCGGGGGAACATACACCGGGGAGCTGTTTTTT.

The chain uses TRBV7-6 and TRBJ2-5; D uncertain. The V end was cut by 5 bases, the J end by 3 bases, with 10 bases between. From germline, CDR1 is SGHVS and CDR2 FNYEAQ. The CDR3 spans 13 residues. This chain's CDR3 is CASSPRQEETQYF. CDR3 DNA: TGTGCCAGCAGCCCCCGCCAGGAAGAGACCCAGTACTTC.

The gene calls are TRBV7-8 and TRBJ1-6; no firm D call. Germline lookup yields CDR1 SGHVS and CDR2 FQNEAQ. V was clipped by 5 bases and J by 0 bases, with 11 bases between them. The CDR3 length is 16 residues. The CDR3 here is CASSPPLGSYNSPLHF. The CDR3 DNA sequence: TGTGCCAGCAGCCCGCCCCTCGGCTCCTATAATTCACCCCTCCACTTT.

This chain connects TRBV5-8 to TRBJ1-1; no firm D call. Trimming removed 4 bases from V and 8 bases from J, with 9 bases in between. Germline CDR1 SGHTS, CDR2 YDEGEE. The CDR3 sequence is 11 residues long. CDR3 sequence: CASSRGWEAFF. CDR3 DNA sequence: TGTGCCAGCAGCCGAGGATGGGAAGCTTTCTTT.